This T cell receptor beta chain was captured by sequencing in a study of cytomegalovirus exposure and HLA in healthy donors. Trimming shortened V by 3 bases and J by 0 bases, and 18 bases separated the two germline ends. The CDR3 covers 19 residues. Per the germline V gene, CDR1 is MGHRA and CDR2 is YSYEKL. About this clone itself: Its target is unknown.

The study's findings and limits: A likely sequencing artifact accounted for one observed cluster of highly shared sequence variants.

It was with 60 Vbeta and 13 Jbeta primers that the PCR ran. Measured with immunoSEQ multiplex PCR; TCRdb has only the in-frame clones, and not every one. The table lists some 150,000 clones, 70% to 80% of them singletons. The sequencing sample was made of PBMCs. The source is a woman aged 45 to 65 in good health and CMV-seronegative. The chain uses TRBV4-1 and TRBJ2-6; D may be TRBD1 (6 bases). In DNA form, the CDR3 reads TGCGCCAGCAGCCACGGTCCCGGGACACCTTCCTCTGGGGCCAACGTCCTGACTTTC. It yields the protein CASSHGPGTPSSGANVLTF.